A single TCR beta chain is shown here with its context. Its antigen is as yet unknown. The sample comes from a study of human T cells and chemical hapten exposure. Overall study findings and caveats: With DPC sensitization, TCRs exceeding 1 in 1000 frequency showed no change.

Time point described: healthy volunteer bleed at 6 weeks. Total RNA came from unfractionated whole blood. Original methodology: A typical sample had roughly 91,000 TCRs, with roughly 23,224 to 690,600 overall. TCRdb re-called the RACE reads with MiXCR, one entry per CDR3 protein. TCRdb, rather than the study authors, made the V and J calls. The sample has 65,000 or so distinct CDR3 sequences; roughly 6.6% are singletons. Trimming removed 7 bases from V and 5 bases from J, with 11 bases in between. Germline V gene data show CDR1 as LNHDA and CDR2 as SQIVND (reference sequence). The CDR3 totals 13 residues.

The source of this sequence is a female donor in good health. Some clones in this sample may be carry-over from other donors' samples. The V and J genes are TRBV19 and TRBJ2-2, with D possibly TRBD1 on 5 matching bases. Sequenced input: whole blood. CDR3 in amino acids: CASNGRATGELFF. The CDR3 DNA reads TGTGCCAGTAATGGCAGGGCGACCGGGGAGCTGTTTTTT.